Below are 22 T cell receptor beta chains sequenced from a single sample in a study of T cells in Graves' hyperthyroidism and ophthalmopathy. Regions amplified from RNA transcripts were the TCR beta CDR3 regions. HTBI primers were employed in a first-round RT-PCR of the TCR CDR3. TCRdb reprocessed the multiplex PCR reads with MiXCR, giving one entry per CDR3 protein. The table shows about 480,000 distinct CDR3 sequences, with around an eighth occurring only once. The sequenced sample was blood. The receptors here all came from a young woman with Graves' hyperthyroidism.

This clonotype was found many times. The chain carries TRBV10-3 and TRBJ2-7; 8 bases match TRBD1. CDR1 is ENHRY and CDR2 is SYGVKD in the germline V gene. This CDR3 spans 14 amino acids. Trimming removed 6 bases from V and 3 bases from J; junction bases left unmatched: 7. This CDR3 reads CAIRTGTGDYEQYF. The CDR3 coding sequence is TGTGCCATCAGGACCGGGACAGGAGACTACGAGCAGTACTTC.

The V gene is TRBV20-1, the J gene TRBJ2-3, with 12 nucleotides matching TRBD2. Germline V lookup: CDR1 DFQATT, CDR2 SNEGSKA (reference sequence). This CDR3 is 15 amino acids long. The V and J ends lost 5 bases and 4 bases, in that order; junction bases with no gene match: 7. Here the CDR3 reads CSAPRLAGDSDTQYF. Here the CDR3 DNA reads TGCAGTGCTCCCAGACTAGCGGGAGATTCAGATACGCAGTATTTT.

This clonotype was recorded a few times. The chain couples TRBV6-1 to TRBJ2-7; 9 nucleotides agree with TRBD2. This CDR3 is built from 15 residues. J gave up 0 bases and V 6 bases, and 6 bases lay outside the gene matches. Germline CDR1 MNHNS, CDR2 SASEGT. CDR3 amino acids: CASRRLAGDSYEQYF. DNA of the CDR3: TGTGCCAGCAGACGATTAGCGGGAGACTCCTACGAGCAGTACTTC.

This clonotype was seen only a few times. The V gene is TRBV10-1, the J gene TRBJ2-5, with D possibly TRBD1 on 6 matching bases. This CDR3 spans 18 amino acids. Germline V lookup: CDR1 WNHNN, CDR2 SYGVQD (reference sequence). The V end was cut by 2 bases, the J end by 0 bases, with 19 bases between. The CDR3 nucleotides read TGCGCCAGCAGTGAGGGATCTGGGACAAACGTCAACCAAGAGACCCAGTACTTC. Residues: CASSEGSGTNVNQETQYF.

The table lists this clonotype with a few counts. The rearrangement joins TRBV28 to TRBJ1-2; D possibly corresponds to TRBD1 (6 bases). The CDR3 is made up of 14 amino acids. Germline loops: CDR1 MDHEN, CDR2 SYDVKM. V lost 1 base, J lost 8 bases, and 14 bases lay in between. CDR3 sequence: CASSLYRAAGGYTF. As DNA, the CDR3 is TGTGCCAGCAGTTTATACAGGGCAGCGGGAGGCTACACCTTC.

The CDR3 nucleotides read TGTGCCAGCAGTTTCGCAGGGGGAGAGGGAGATACGCAGTATTTT. Protein sequence: CASSFAGGEGDTQYF. V is TRBV12-3 or TRBV12-4 and J is TRBJ2-3; 7 positions match TRBD1. The CDR3 consists of 15 residues. The trim removed 3 bases at V and 5 bases at J, leaving 8 bases unmatched.

The chain combines TRBV20-1 with TRBJ2-1; 9 nucleotides align to TRBD2. Germline assignment: CDR1 DFQATT and CDR2 SNEGSKA (reference sequence). Germline trimming cut 1 base from V and 3 bases from J; bases unmatched to any gene: 13. This CDR3 region has 18 residues. CDR3 nucleotides: TGCAGTGCTAGAGTCGCTAGCGGGACCGCGAAAGACTACAATGAGCAGTTCTTC. Translation: CSARVASGTAKDYNEQFF.

In its sample, this clonotype was seen a few times. The chain carries TRBV19 and TRBJ2-1; D assignment may be TRBD1 or TRBD2 (5 bases each). Looked up from germline, CDR1 is LNHDA and CDR2 is SQIVND (reference sequence). Trimming took off 9 bases at V and 12 bases at J, with 15 bases between the two ends. The CDR3 length is 11 residues. In DNA form, the CDR3 reads TGTGCCAGCCAAACCGGGACCTTGCAGTTCTTC. Protein sequence: CASQTGTLQFF. Full variable domain (missing parts from reference TRBV19 and TRBJ2-1): DGGITQSPKYLFRKEGQNVTLSCEQNLNHDAMYWYRQDPGQGLRLIYYSQIVNDFQKGDIAEGYSVSREKKESFPLTVTSAQKNPTAFYLCASQTGTLQFFGPGTRLTVL.

The rearrangement uses TRBV9 and TRBJ2-3; D is undetermined. The germline V gene encodes CDR1 SGDLS and CDR2 YYNGEE. The CDR3 is 12 residues long. The V end lost 0 bases, the J end lost 4 bases, and 3 bases lay between the germline ends. The CDR3, as DNA: TGTGCCAGCAGCGTAGACGCAGATACGCAGTATTTT. Its translation is CASSVDADTQYF.

This clonotype has at least ten counts. The CDR3 loop reads CASSPLAGLAKNIQYF. CDR3 nucleotide sequence: TGTGCCAGCAGCCCACTAGCGGGATTAGCCAAAAACATTCAGTACTTC. This chain links TRBV11-3 with TRBJ2-4; 10 bases align to TRBD2. This CDR3 comprises 16 residues. V trimming: 5 bases; J trimming: 0 bases; junction bases outside the gene matches: 4. Germline V gene lookup returns CDR1 SGHNT and CDR2 YENEEA.

J is TRBJ2-1 and V is TRBV6-2 or TRBV6-3; 9 nucleotides align to TRBD2. The CDR3 loop spans 15 amino acids. After removal of 6 bases from V and 4 bases from J, the junction contained 7 bases not matched to a gene. CDR1 is MNHEY and CDR2 is SVGEGT in the germline V gene. The CDR3 loop reads CASRILAGSYNEQFF. In DNA, the CDR3 is TGTGCCAGCAGAATCCTAGCGGGGAGTTACAATGAGCAGTTCTTC.

This clonotype was seen many times. CDR3 sequence: CASTSKGVSYSYEQYF. The CDR3 DNA is TGTGCCAGCACCTCCAAGGGAGTTAGTTACTCCTACGAGCAGTACTTC. The V gene is TRBV12-3 or TRBV12-4, the J gene TRBJ2-7, with D maybe TRBD2 (5 bases). The CDR3 spans 16 residues. V lost 7 bases, J lost 0 bases, and 19 bases lay in between.

The chain uses TRBV4-1 and TRBJ2-1; TRBD2 agrees at 8 bases. This CDR3 contains 15 residues. Losses at the gene ends were 5 bases for V and 0 bases for J; bases not matched to a gene: 3. Germline CDR1 reads MGHRA; CDR2 reads YSYEKL. The CDR3 sequence: CASSTLAGSYNEQFF. CDR3 DNA: TGCGCCAGCAGCACCCTAGCGGGCTCCTACAATGAGCAGTTCTTC.

This clonotype has a handful of counts. The chain employs TRBV20-1 and TRBJ2-5, with D tentatively TRBD1 (5 bases). Trimming pared 1 base from V and 5 bases from J, leaving 11 bases between. The V gene's germline CDR1 is DFQATT and CDR2 SNEGSKA (reference sequence). The CDR3 length is 13 residues. The CDR3 protein is CSARAGLWETQYF. Here the CDR3 DNA reads TGCAGTGCTAGAGCAGGGTTATGGGAGACCCAGTACTTC.

This clonotype was recorded at least ten times. The chain uses TRBV12-3 or TRBV12-4 and TRBJ2-7; TRBD1 aligns across 10 bases. The CDR3 loop spans 16 amino acids. Unmatched junction bases numbered 13, after V lost 8 bases and J lost 3 bases. The CDR3 nucleotides read TGTGCCAGCGGAGATCCGTCCGGGACAGGGGACTACGAGCAGTACTTC. Protein: CASGDPSGTGDYEQYF.

At least ten counts were recorded for this clonotype. The chain employs TRBV4-1 and TRBJ1-4, with unresolved D. This CDR3 has 13 residues. Germline V CDR1 and CDR2: MGHRA, YSYEKL. V dropped 0 bases and J dropped 8 bases, with 7 bases sitting between them. Here the CDR3 reads CASSQDSGEKLFF. The DNA of the CDR3 is TGCGCCAGCAGCCAAGATTCGGGGGAAAAACTGTTTTTT.

This rearrangement joins TRBV25-1 to TRBJ2-2; TRBD2 matches 11 bases. CDR3 size: 20 residues. Germline V gene data show CDR1 as MGHDK and CDR2 as SYGVNS. The trim removed 5 bases at V and 0 bases at J, leaving 14 bases unmatched. CDR3 protein: CASSSFSSGTSGSNTGELFF. The CDR3 DNA follows: TGTGCCAGCAGTTCCTTCTCCTCCGGGACTAGCGGATCGAACACCGGGGAGCTGTTTTTT.

V gene TRBV20-1 combines with J gene TRBJ2-2, with 9 positions matching TRBD2. The CDR3 has 16 amino acids. Germline loops: CDR1 DFQATT, CDR2 SNEGSKA (reference sequence). The ends lost 4 bases at V and 1 base at J; junction bases unmatched: 7. The CDR3 sequence: CSANRPSGMNTGELFF. The CDR3 DNA reads as TGCAGTGCTAACCGGCCTAGCGGGATGAACACCGGGGAGCTGTTTTTT.

This clonotype was seen only a few times. This chain links TRBV4-1 with TRBJ2-1, with TRBD1 matching over 7 bases. V was clipped by 1 base and J by 2 bases; unmatched bases: 11. The germline CDR1 and CDR2 sequences are MGHRA and YSYEKL. There are 18 residues in the CDR3. The CDR3 DNA sequence: TGCGCCAGCAGCCAAGGCCCTATCTACAGGGGAACCTACAATGAGCAGTTCTTC. Amino acid sequence: CASSQGPIYRGTYNEQFF.

This chain uses TRBV27 with TRBJ2-7, with 15 bases lining up with TRBD2. This CDR3 has 17 amino acids. V shed 5 bases, J shed 1 base, and the junction held 6 bases outside the gene matches. Germline V gene sequence: CDR1 MNHEY, CDR2 SMNVEV (reference sequence). The CDR3 loop is CASSGGLAGGISYEQYV. CDR3 nucleotides: TGTGCCAGCAGTGGGGGACTAGCGGGAGGAATTTCCTACGAGCAGTACGTC.

This clonotype is a singleton in its sample. This clone may be a read error of a much larger clone one base away. The chain joins TRBV27 to TRBJ1-5; 8 bases fit TRBD1. The CDR3 runs to 13 residues. V gave up 5 bases and J gave up 11 bases; unmatched junction bases: 8. Germline values: CDR1 MNHEY, CDR2 SMNVEV (reference sequence). CDR3: CASSTGGSRAQHF. The CDR3 DNA is TGTGCCAGCAGTACAGGGGGGTCTAGGGCCCAGCATTTT.

This clonotype was seen many times. This rearrangement joins TRBV19 to TRBJ1-2; D gene uncertain. Germline V CDR1 and CDR2: LNHDA, SQIVND (reference sequence). Trimming shortened V by 7 bases and J by 4 bases, and 13 bases separated the two germline ends. This CDR3 contains 13 residues. This CDR3 reads CASTARIGYGYTF. CDR3 DNA: TGTGCCAGTACGGCAAGGATCGGCTATGGCTACACCTTC.